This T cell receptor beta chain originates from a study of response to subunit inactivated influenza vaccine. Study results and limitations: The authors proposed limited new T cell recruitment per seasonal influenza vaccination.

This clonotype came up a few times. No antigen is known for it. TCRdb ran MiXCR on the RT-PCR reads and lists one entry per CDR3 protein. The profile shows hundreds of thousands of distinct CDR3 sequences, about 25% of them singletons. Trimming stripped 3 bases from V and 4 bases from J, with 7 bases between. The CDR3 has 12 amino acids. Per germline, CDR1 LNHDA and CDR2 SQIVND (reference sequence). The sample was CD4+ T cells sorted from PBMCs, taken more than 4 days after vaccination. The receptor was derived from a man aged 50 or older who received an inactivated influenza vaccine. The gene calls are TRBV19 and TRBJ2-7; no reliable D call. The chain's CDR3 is CASSMLGYEQYF. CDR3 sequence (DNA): TGTGCCAGTAGTATGCTGGGTTACGAGCAGTACTTC.